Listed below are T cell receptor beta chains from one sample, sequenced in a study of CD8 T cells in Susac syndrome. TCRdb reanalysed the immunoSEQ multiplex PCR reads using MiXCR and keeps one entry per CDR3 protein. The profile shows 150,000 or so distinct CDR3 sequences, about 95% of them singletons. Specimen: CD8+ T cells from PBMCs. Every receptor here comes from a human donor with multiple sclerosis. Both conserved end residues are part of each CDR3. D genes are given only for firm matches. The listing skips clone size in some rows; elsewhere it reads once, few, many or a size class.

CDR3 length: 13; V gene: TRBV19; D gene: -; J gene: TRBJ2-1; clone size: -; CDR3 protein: CASSISPRDEQFF; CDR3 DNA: TGTGCCAGTAGTATATCCCCGAGGGATGAGCAGTTCTTC
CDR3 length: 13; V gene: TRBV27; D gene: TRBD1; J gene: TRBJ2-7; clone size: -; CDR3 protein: CASEGQGGTEQYF; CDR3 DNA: TGTGCCAGCGAAGGACAGGGGGGTACCGAGCAGTACTTC
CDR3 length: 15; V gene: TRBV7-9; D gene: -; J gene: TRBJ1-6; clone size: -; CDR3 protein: CASSLGGLGNSPLHF; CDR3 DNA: TGTGCCAGCAGCTTAGGTGGTCTTGGGAATTCACCCCTCCACTTT
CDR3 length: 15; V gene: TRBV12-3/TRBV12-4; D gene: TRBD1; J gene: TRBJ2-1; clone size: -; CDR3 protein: CASSLNDRGLNEQFF; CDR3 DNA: TGTGCCAGCAGTCTCAACGACAGGGGGCTGAATGAGCAGTTCTTC
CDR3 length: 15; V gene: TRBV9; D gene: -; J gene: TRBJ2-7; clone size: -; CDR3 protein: CASSARDTSSYEQYF; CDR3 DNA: TGTGCCAGCAGCGCCCGGGACACCTCCTCCTACGAGCAGTACTTC
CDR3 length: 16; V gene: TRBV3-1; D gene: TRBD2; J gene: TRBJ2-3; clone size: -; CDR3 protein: CASSQGAGGPRDTQYF; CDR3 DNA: TGTGCCAGCAGCCAAGGAGCGGGGGGGCCGCGAGATACGCAGTATTTT
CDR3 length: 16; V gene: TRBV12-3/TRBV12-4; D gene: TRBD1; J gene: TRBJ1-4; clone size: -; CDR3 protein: CASQNRGPVFREKLFF; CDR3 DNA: TGTGCCAGCCAGAACAGGGGGCCGGTGTTTAGGGAAAAACTGTTTTTT
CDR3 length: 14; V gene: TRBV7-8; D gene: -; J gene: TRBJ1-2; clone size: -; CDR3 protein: CASSLGGQMNGYTF; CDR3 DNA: TGTGCCAGCAGCTTAGGGGGGCAGATGAATGGCTACACCTTC
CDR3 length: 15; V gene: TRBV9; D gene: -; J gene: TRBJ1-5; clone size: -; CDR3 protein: CASSDTGRINQPQHF; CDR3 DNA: TGTGCCAGCAGTGATACAGGGAGAATCAATCAGCCCCAGCATTTT
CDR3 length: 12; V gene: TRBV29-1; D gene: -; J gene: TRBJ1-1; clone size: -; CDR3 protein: CSVEKGDTEAFF; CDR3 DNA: TGCAGCGTTGAAAAGGGGGACACTGAAGCTTTCTTT
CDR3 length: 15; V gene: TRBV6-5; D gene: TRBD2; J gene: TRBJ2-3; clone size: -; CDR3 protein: CATKVAGGIPDTQYF; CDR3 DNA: TGTGCCACCAAGGTGGCGGGGGGGATCCCAGATACGCAGTATTTT
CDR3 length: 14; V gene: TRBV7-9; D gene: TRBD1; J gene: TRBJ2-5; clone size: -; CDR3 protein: CASSLPGQGKTQYF; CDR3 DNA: TGTGCCAGCAGCCTCCCGGGACAGGGCAAGACCCAGTACTTC
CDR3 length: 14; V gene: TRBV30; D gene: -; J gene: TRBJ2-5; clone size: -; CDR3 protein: CAWRTGRGIETQYF; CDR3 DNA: TGTGCCTGGAGGACCGGCCGCGGTATTGAGACCCAGTACTTC
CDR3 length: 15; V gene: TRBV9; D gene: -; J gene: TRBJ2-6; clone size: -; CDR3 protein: CASSESSSGANVLTF; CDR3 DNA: TGTGCCAGCAGCGAATCTAGCTCTGGGGCCAACGTCCTGACTTTC
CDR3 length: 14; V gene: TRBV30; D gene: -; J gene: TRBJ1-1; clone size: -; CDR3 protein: CAWSAGRGYTEAFF; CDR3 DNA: TGTGCCTGGAGTGCGGGGAGGGGCTACACTGAAGCTTTCTTT
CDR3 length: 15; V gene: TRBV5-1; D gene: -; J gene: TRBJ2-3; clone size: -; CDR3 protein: CASQVPISETDTQYF; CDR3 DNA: TGCGCCAGCCAAGTACCCATTTCGGAAACAGATACGCAGTATTTT
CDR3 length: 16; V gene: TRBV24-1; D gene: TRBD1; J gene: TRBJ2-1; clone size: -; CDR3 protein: CATSGKDRASYNEQFF; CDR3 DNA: TGTGCCACCAGTGGGAAAGACAGGGCCTCCTACAATGAGCAGTTCTTC
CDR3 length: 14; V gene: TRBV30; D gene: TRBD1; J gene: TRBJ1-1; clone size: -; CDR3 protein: CAWMTGEYTAEAFF; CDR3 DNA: TGTGCCTGGATGACAGGGGAGTATACAGCTGAAGCTTTCTTT
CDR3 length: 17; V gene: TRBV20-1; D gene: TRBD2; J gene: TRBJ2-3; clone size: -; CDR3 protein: CSARDGASGAITDTQYF; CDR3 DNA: TGCAGTGCTAGAGATGGGGCTAGCGGGGCGATCACAGATACGCAGTATTTT
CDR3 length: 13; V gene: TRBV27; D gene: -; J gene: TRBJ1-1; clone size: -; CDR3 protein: CASTGYSGTEAFF; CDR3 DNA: TGTGCCAGCACCGGTTATTCGGGCACTGAAGCTTTCTTT
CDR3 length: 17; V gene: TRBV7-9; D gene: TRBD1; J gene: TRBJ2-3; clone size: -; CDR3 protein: CASSPRKGQGLEDTQYF; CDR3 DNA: TGTGCCAGCAGCCCCCGCAAGGGACAGGGGTTGGAAGATACGCAGTATTTT
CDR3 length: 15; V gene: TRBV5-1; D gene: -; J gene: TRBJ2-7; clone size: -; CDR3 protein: CASSYLSGSGYEQYF; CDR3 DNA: TGCGCCAGCAGCTACCTCTCGGGATCAGGCTACGAGCAGTACTTC
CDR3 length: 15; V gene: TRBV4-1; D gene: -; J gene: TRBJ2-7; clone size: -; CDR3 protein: CASSQEGFFSYEQYF; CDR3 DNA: TGCGCCAGCAGCCAAGAGGGGTTCTTCTCCTACGAGCAGTACTTC
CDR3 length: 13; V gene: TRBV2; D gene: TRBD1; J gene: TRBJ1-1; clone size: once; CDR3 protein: CAADRGRGTEAFF; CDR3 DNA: TGTGCGGCGGACAGGGGGCGCGGCACTGAAGCTTTCTTT
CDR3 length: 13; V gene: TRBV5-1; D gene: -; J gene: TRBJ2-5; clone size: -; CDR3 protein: CASGLINGETQYF; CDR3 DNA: TGCGCCAGCGGACTAATAAATGGAGAGACCCAGTACTTC
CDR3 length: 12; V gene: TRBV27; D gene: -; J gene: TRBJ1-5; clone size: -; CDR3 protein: CASTRKDRPQHF; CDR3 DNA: TGTGCCAGCACCCGTAAGGACAGGCCCCAGCATTTT
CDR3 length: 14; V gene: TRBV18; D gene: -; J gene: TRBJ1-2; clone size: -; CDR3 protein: CASSPLDSPYGYTF; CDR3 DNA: TGTGCCAGCTCACCACTTGACAGCCCCTATGGCTACACCTTC
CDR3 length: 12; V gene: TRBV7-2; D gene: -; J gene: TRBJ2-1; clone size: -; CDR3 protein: CASSAFTGYLFF; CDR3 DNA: TGTGCCAGCAGCGCATTCACCGGGTATCTGTTCTTC
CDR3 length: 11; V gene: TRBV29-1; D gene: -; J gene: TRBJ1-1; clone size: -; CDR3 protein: CSVARGGDTFF; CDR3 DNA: TGCAGCGTCGCCCGGGGGGGGGATACTTTCTTT
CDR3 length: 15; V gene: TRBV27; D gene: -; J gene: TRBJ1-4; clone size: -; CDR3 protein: CASSSLGGVNEKLFF; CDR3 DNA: TGTGCCAGCAGCTCTCTCGGGGGAGTTAATGAAAAACTGTTTTTT
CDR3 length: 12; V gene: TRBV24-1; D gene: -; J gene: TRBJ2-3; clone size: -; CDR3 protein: CATSDEGGVQYF; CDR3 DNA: TGTGCCACCAGTGATGAAGGCGGGGTCCAGTATTTT
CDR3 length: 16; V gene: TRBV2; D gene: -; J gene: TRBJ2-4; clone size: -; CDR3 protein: CASSSTGSLAKNIQYF; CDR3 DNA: TGTGCCAGCAGTTCGACCGGGTCGTTAGCCAAAAACATTCAGTACTTC
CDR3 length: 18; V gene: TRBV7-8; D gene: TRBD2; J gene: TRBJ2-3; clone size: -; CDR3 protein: CASSFPGSGVGGTDTQYF; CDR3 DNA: TGTGCCAGCAGCTTCCCGGGTAGCGGGGTGGGTGGCACAGATACGCAGTATTTT
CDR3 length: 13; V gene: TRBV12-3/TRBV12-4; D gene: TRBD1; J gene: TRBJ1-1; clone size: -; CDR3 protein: CASSPPGTGWAFF; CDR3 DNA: TGTGCCAGCAGTCCTCCCGGGACAGGCTGGGCTTTCTTT
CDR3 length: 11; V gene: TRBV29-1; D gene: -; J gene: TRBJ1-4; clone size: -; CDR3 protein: CSARSGGKLFF; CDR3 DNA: TGCAGCGCCCGAAGCGGGGGAAAACTGTTTTTT
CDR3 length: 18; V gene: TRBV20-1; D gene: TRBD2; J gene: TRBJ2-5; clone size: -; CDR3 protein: CSARDLGRLAGDQETQYF; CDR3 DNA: TGCAGTGCTAGAGACTTAGGGCGGCTAGCGGGGGACCAAGAGACCCAGTACTTC
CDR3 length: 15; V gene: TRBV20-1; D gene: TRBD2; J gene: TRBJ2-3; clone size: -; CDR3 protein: CSARGLAGDTDTQYF; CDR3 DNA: TGCAGTGCTAGGGGACTAGCGGGGGACACAGATACGCAGTATTTT